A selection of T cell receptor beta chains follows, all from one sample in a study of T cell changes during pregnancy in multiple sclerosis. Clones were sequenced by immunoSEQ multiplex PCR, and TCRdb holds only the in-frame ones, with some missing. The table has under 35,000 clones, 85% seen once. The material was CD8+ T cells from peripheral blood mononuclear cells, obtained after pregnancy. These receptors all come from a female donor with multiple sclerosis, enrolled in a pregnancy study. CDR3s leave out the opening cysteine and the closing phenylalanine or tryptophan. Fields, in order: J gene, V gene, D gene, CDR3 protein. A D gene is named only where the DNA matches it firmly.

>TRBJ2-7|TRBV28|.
ASSRTELWVEQY
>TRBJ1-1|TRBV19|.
ASHKNTEAF
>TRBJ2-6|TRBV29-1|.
SVFGSGANVLT
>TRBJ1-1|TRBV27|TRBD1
ASSLGQGLTEAF
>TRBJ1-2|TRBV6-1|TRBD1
ASSEATGGGYGYT
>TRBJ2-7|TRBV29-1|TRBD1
SVISGTGGYEQY
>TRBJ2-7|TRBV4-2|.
ASSPWDKTYEQY
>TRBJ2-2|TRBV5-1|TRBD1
ASSLSESGQGALSGELF
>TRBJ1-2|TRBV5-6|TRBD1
ASSFWTGWGYT
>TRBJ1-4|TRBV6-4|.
ASSPLRGGSEKLF
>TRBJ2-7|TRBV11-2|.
ASSLKREQY
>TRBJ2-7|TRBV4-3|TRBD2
ASSQGARGGVYEQY
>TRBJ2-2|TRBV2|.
ASSETRVAGELF
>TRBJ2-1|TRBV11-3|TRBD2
ASSTITSGGQF
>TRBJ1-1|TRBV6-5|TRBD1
ASSYDRARVGTEAF
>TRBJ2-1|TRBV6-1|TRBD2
ASSHSGGAYNEQF
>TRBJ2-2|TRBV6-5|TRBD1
ASSFDRETGELF
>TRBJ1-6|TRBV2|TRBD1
ASGTGEVSPLH
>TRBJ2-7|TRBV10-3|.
AISEEAGAPLEQY
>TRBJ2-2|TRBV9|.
ASSPPDSYTGELF
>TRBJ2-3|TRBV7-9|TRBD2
ASSLEAGGPTHTQY
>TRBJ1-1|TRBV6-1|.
ASSYGTLEAF
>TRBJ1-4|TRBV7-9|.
ASSFTGPTNEKLF
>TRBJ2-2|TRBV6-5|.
ASTTDLVGGELF
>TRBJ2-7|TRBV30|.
AWSGLTGSYEQY
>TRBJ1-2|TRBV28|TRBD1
ASSIDRVSGYT
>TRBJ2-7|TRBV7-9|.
ASSFLSDEQY
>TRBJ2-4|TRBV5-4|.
ASSLLPWEESKNIQY
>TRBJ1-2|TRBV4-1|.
ASSQALTVLGYGYT
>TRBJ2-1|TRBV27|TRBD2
ASSSLGGVRDEQF
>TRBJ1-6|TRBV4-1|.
ASSNLGGGHNSPLH
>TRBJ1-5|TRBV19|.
ASSMGGFPQPQH
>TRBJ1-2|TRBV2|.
ASSDDSGTNGYT
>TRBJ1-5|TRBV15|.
ATTLDGLNQPQH
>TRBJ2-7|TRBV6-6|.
ASSYPGIYEQY
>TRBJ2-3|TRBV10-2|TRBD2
ASSERRGGLDTQY
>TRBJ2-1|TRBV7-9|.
AVPLTGLSSYNEQF
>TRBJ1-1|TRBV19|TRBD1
ASSISDRGVTEAF
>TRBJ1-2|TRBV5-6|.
ASSFEGSYGYT
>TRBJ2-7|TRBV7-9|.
ASSLATAYEQY
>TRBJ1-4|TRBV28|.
ASSSHREATNEKLF
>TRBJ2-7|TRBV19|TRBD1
ASSIRDRVLEQY
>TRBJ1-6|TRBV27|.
ASSYLLTGTNSPLH
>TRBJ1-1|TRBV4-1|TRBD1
ASVPGTGGMSTEAF
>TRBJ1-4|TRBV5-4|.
ASSFNGPEGEKLF
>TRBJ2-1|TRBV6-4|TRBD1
ASSYTIGTGDEQF
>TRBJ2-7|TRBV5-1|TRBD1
ASSILDREVNEQY
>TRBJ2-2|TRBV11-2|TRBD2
ASSLGAGVINTGELF
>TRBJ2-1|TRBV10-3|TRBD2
ATHPPGTSGNEQF
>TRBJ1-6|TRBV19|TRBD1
ASTDIDRENSPLH
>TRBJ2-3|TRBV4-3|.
ASSQDPRDTQY
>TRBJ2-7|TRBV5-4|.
ASSPGSYSYEQY
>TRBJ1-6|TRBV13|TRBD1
ASSARTGRLTLH
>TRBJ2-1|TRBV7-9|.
ASSLKVTSSNEQF
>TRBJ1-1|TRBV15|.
ATSRDLESAANTEAF
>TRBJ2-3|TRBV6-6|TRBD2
ASSPSRGGADTQY
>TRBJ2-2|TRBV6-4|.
ASSPGGEPGELF
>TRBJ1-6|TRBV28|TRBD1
ASSFGTGNNSPLH
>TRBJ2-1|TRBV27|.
ASSFSAGVLYNEQF